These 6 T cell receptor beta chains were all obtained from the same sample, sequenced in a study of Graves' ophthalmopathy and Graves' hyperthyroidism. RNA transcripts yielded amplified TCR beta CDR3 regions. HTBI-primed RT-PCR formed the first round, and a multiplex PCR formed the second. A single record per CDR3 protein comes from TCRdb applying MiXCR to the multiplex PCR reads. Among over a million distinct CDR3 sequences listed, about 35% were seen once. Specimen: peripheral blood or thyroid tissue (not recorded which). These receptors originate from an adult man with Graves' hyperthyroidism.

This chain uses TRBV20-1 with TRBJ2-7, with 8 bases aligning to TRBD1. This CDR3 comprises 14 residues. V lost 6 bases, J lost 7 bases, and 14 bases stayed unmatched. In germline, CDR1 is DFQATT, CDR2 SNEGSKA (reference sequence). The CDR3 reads CSASSLAWTGEQYF. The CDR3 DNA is TGCAGTGCCAGCAGCTTAGCTTGGACAGGGGAGCAGTACTTC.

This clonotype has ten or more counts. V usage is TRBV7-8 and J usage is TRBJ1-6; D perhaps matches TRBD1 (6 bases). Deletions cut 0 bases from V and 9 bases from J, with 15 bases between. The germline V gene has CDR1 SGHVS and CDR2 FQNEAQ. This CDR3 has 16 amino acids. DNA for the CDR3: TGTGCCAGCAGCTTAGCTTTGACAGGTGGTCGTTCACCCCTCCACTTT. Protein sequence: CASSLALTGGRSPLHF.

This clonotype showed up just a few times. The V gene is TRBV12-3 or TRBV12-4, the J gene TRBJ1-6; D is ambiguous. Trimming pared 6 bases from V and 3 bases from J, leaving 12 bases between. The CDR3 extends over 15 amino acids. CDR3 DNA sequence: TGTGCCAGCAGCCCGGACTTGTTCTATAATTCACCCCTCCACTTT. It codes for CASSPDLFYNSPLHF.

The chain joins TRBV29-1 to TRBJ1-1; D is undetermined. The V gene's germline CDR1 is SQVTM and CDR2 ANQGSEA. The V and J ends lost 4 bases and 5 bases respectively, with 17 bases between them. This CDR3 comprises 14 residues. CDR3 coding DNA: TGCAGCGTTGGGGGTAGGCCCTCGGGGACTGAAGCTTTCTTT. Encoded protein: CSVGGRPSGTEAFF.

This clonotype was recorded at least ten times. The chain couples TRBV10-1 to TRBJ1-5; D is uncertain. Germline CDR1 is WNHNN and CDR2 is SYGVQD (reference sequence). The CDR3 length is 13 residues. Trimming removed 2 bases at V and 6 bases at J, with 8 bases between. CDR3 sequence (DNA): TGCGCCAGCAGTGAGGCAGTGGGTCAGCCCCAGCATTTT. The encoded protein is CASSEAVGQPQHF.

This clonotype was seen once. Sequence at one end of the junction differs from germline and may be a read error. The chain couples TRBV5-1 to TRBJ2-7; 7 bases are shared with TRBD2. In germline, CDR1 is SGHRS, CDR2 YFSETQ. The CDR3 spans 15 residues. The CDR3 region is CASSVTGGSTYEQYF. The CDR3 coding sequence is TGTGCCAGCAGCGTAACAGGCGGGAGTACCTACGAGCAGTACTTC.